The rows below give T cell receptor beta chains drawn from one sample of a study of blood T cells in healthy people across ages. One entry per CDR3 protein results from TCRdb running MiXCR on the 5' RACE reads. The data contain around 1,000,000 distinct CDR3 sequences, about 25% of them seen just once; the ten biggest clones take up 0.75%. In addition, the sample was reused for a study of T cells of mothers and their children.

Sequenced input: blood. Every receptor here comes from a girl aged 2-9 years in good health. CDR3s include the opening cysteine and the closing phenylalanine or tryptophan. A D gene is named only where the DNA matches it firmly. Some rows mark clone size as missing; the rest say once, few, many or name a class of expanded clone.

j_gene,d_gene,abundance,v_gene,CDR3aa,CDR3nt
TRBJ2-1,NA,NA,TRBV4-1,CASSQDARVQFF,TGCGCCAGCAGCCAAGACGCGAGAGTACAGTTCTTC
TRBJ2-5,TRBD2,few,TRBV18,CASSSSGLAGGPFF,TGTGCCAGCTCATCTTCGGGACTAGCGGGAGGGCCGTTCTTC
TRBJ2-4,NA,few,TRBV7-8,CASSGEGLSGTRHKNIQYF,TGTGCCAGCAGCGGAGAGGGTCTTAGCGGAACTAGACACAAAAACATTCAGTACTTC
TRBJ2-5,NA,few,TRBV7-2,CASSARKGETQYF,TGTGCCAGCAGCGCACGAAAGGGCGAGACCCAGTACTTC
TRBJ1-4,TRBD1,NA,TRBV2,CASSKPGQENEKLFF,TGTGCCAGCAGTAAGCCCGGACAGGAGAATGAAAAACTGTTTTTT
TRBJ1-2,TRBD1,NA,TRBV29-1,CSVEQGEFLSYGYTF,TGCAGCGTTGAACAGGGGGAATTCCTTAGCTATGGCTACACCTTC
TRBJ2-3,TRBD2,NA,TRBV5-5,CASRQLAGGLDTQYF,TGTGCCAGCAGACAACTAGCGGGAGGGTTAGATACGCAGTATTTT
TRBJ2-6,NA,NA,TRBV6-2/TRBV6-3,CASSYNTQGSTSGANVLTF,TGTGCCAGCAGTTACAATACGCAGGGGTCGACGAGTGGGGCCAACGTCCTGACTTTC
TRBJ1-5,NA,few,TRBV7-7,CASSTRPPRNQPQHF,TGTGCTAGCAGCACTCGACCTCCCCGGAATCAGCCCCAGCATTTT
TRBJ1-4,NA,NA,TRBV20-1,CSVNSAGAYEKLFF,TGCAGTGTCAATAGTGCAGGGGCGTATGAAAAACTGTTTTTT
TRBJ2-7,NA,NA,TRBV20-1,CSARDRGLGLTYEQYF,TGCAGTGCTAGAGACCGCGGTCTTGGGCTGACCTACGAGCAGTACTTC
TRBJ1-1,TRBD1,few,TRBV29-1,CSGGGLNTEAFF,TGCAGCGGAGGGGGCCTGAACACTGAAGCTTTCTTT
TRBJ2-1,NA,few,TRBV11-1,CASSFGLGEQFF,TGTGCCAGCAGCTTCGGACTCGGCGAGCAGTTCTTC
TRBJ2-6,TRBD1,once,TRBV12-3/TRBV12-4,CAGSPTGDGANVLTF,TGTGCCGGCAGTCCGACAGGGGATGGGGCCAACGTCCTGACTTTC
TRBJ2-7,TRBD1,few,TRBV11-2,CASSLGSSTGAYEQYF,TGTGCCAGCAGCTTAGGAAGTTCGACAGGGGCCTACGAGCAGTACTTC
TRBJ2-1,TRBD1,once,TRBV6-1,CASSESWTGELGEQFF,TGTGCCAGCAGTGAATCCTGGACAGGGGAGTTAGGTGAGCAGTTCTTC
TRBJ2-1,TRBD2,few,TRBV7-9,CASSLKVLAGFDNEQFF,TGTGCCAGCAGCTTAAAGGTTCTAGCGGGATTCGACAATGAGCAGTTCTTC
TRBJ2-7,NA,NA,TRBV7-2,CASNLGSHYEQYF,TGTGCCAGCAACTTAGGTTCCCACTACGAGCAGTACTTC
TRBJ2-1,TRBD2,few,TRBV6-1,CASSIQAGGPSNEQFF,TGTGCCAGCAGTATCCAAGCGGGGGGGCCTTCAAATGAGCAGTTCTTC
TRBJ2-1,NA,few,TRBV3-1,CASSLSGRSGYNEQFF,TGTGCCAGCAGCCTTTCAGGGAGATCCGGCTACAATGAGCAGTTCTTC
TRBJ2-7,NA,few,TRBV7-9,CASSIGTVSEQYF,TGTGCCAGCAGCATAGGAACTGTAAGCGAGCAGTACTTC
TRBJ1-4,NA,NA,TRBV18,CASSPDRTNEKLFF,TGTGCCAGCTCACCGGACCGAACTAATGAAAAACTGTTTTTT
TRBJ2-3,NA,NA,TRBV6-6,CASRHETLATDTQYF,TGTGCCAGCAGACACGAGACCCTTGCCACAGATACGCAGTATTTT
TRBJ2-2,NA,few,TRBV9,CASSVGAGVYDTGELFF,TGTGCCAGCAGCGTAGGTGCCGGTGTGTATGACACCGGGGAGCTGTTTTTT
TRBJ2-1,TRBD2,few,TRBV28,CASSFRTSGDNEQFF,TGTGCCAGCAGTTTTCGGACTAGCGGGGACAATGAGCAGTTCTTC
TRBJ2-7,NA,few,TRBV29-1,CSACPDRNLPYEQYF,TGCAGCGCCTGTCCCGACAGGAATCTACCCTACGAGCAGTACTTC
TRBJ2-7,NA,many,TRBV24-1,CATASRGSYEQYF,TGTGCCACCGCGTCGAGGGGATCCTACGAGCAGTACTTC
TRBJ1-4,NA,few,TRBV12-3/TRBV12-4,CASSFNRAIEKLFF,TGTGCCAGCAGTTTTAACAGGGCAATTGAAAAACTGTTTTTT
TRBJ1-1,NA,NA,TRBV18,CASSTVGVGNTEAFF,TGTGCCAGCTCGACAGTCGGGGTGGGGAACACTGAAGCTTTCTTT
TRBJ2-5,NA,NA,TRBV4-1,CASSLDGSRETQYF,TGCGCCAGCAGCCTGGACGGGAGTCGGGAGACCCAGTACTTC
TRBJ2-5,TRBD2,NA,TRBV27,CASSGPSGDETQYF,TGTGCCAGCAGCGGGCCCAGCGGGGACGAGACCCAGTACTTC
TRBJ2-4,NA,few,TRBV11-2,CASSLDGKAKNTQYF,TGTGCCAGCAGCTTAGATGGGAAAGCCAAAAACACTCAGTACTTC
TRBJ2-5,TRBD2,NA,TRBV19,CASSPGTSGPEGETQYF,TGTGCCAGTAGTCCCGGGACTAGCGGGCCCGAAGGGGAGACCCAGTACTTC
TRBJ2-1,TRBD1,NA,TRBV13,CASSLGLGTEWYEQFF,TGTGCCAGCAGCTTAGGCCTAGGGACAGAATGGTATGAGCAGTTCTTC
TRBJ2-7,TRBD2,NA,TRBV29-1,CSVVGLAPLVQYF,TGCAGCGTTGTTGGACTAGCTCCCTTGGTGCAGTACTTC
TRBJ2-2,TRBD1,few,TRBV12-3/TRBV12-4,CASSSEQGFNGELFF,TGTGCCAGCAGTTCCGAACAGGGGTTTAACGGGGAGCTGTTTTTT
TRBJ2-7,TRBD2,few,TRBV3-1,CASSDTSGRPYEQYF,TGTGCCAGCAGCGATACTAGCGGGAGGCCTTACGAGCAGTACTTC
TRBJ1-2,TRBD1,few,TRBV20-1,CSARGNRDRDNYGYTF,TGCAGTGCTAGAGGAAACCGGGACAGAGATAACTATGGCTACACCTTC
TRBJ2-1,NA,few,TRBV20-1,CSAQYNEQFF,TGCAGTGCCCAGTACAATGAGCAGTTCTTC
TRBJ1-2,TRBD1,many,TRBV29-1,CSVDMRSRGVDGYTF,TGCAGCGTTGACATGCGCTCCAGGGGGGTCGATGGCTACACCTTC
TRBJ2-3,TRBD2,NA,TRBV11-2,CASSGTSGRLADTQYF,TGTGCCAGCAGCGGGACTAGCGGGAGACTGGCAGATACGCAGTATTTT
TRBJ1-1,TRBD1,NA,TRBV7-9,CASNRQGGNTEAFF,TGTGCCAGCAACCGACAGGGAGGGAACACTGAAGCTTTCTTT